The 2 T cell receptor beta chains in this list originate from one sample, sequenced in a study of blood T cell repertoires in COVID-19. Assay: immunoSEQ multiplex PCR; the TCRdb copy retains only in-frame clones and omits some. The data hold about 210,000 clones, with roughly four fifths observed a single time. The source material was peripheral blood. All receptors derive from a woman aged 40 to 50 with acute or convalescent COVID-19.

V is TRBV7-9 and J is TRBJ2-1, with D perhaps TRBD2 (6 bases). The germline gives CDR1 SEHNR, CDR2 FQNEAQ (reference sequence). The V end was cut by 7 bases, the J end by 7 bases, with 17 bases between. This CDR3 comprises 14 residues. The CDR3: CASNNPGSGNEQFF. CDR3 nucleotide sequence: TGTGCCAGCAATAACCCTGGAAGCGGGAATGAGCAGTTCTTC.

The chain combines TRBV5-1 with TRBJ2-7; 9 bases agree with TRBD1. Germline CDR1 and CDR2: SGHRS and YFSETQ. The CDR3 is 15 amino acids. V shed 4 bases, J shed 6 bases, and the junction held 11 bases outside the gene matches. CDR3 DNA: TGCGCCAGCAGCGGTACCGGGACAGGGTTGAGCGAGCAGTACTTC. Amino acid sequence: CASSGTGTGLSEQYF.